This T cell receptor (beta chain) was profiled in a study of T-cell memory formation after mild COVID-19. Regarding the study as a whole: CD4+ clones that contracted lay mainly in CM and EM; CD8+ ones lay in EMRA.

With 3 bases clipped from V and 2 bases from J, the junction kept 6 bases outside the gene matches. This CDR3 has 16 amino acids. Comment on this clonotype: No antigen is known for it.

MiXCR was run by TCRdb on the 5' RACE reads, yielding one entry per CDR3 protein. The sample gives about 430,000 distinct CDR3 sequences, around 24% of which show up once; around 8.8% is in the top ten. The V gene is TRBV12-3 or TRBV12-4, the J gene TRBJ2-3, with 9 bases lining up with TRBD2. Sequenced input: PBMCs or a T cell subset sorted from them (not recorded which). This TCR was recovered from an adult woman who had mild COVID-19 (a few samples of this study predate the infection). Cell type and time point are not known. CDR3 protein: CASSLWASGVTDTQYF. For the CDR3, the DNA is TGTGCCAGCAGTTTGTGGGCTAGCGGGGTCACAGATACGCAGTATTTT.